This TCR beta chain was identified in a study of CD8 T cells in ankylosing spondylitis. In TCRdb, the 5' RACE reads were re-called with MiXCR into one record per CDR3 protein. The repertoire holds 350,000 to 550,000 distinct CDR3 sequences, with more than 25% as singletons. Study conclusions and caveats: Some motif variants were previously reported in reactive arthritis synovial fluid and blood. Seemingly distinctive of ankylosing spondylitis blood was a TCR beta motif formed by eight highly homologous variants.

Concerning this clonotype itself: Its antigen remains unknown.

The sequenced sample was blood, either unsorted or a sorted T cell fraction (not recorded which). The sequence came from a male donor with ankylosing spondylitis.

This CDR3 is CASSQGHSPLHF. In nucleotides, the CDR3 is TGTGCCAGCAGCCAAGGACATTCACCCCTCCACTTT. The chain combines TRBV3-1 with TRBJ1-6; no clear D gene. Germline V gives CDR1 LGHDT, CDR2 YNNKEL (reference sequence). Deletions cut 1 base from V and 8 bases from J, with 3 bases between. CDR3 length: 12 residues.